The clone carrying this T cell receptor beta chain showed up just a few times. Its specificity is unknown. Every donor provided one heparinised blood draw, which averaged about 120 mL. Of the isolated RNA, all was reverse transcribed, and so the sequenced material was expressed TCRB transcripts. Profiling relied on immunoSEQ multiplex PCR, and the TCRdb table lists in-frame clones only, not all of them. Of 600,000 to 700,000 clones in the sample, about an eighth are singletons; the top ten hold more than 0.09%. This sample was included in a study of beta chain features in type 1 diabetes. Across the whole study: What patients shared with healthy donors was a similar profile of age, gender and cell yields. Study-level points and caveats: Shorter TCRB CDR3s, moderately but significantly so, were found in Type 1 diabetes patients in all four CD4+ subsets. HLA influence on TCRB rearrangement stayed unresolved here. Cells that show high TCR expression could be over-represented by cDNA sequencing.

Sequenced input: naive CD4+ T cells from blood. The receptor's source is a man younger than 40 with type 1 diabetes.

The CDR3 DNA follows: TGTGCCAGCTCACCAACGCGACAGTCCTTCCCTGGAAACACCATATATTTT. It specifies CASSPTRQSFPGNTIYF. The gene calls are TRBV18 and TRBJ1-3; D possibly corresponds to TRBD1 (5 bases). The V end was cut by 2 bases, the J end by 2 bases, with 16 bases between. CDR3 length: 17 residues. Germline assignment: CDR1 KGHSH and CDR2 LQKENI.